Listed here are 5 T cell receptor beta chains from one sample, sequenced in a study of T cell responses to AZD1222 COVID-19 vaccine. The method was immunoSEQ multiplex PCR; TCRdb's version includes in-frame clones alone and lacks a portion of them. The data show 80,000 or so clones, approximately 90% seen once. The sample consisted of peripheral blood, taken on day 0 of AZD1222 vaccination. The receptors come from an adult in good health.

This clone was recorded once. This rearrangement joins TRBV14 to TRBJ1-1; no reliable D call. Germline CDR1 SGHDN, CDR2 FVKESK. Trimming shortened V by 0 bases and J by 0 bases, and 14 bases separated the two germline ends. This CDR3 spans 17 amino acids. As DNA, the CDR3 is TGTGCCAGCAGCCAAGATCTGTCAGGCCCAATGAACACTGAAGCTTTCTTT. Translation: CASSQDLSGPMNTEAFF.

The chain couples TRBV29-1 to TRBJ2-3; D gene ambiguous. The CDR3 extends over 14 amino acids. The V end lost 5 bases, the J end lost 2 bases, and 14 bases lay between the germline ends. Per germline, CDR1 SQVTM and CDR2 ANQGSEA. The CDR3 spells CSVLWIQYTDTQYF. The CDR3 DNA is TGCAGCGTTTTATGGATACAGTACACAGATACGCAGTATTTT.

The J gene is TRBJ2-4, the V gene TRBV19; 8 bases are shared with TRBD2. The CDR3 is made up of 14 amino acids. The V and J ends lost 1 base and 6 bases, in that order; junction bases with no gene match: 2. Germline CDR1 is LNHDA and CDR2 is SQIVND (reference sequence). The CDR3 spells CASSIGLAGNIQYF. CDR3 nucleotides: TGTGCCAGTAGTATAGGCCTAGCGGGAAACATTCAGTACTTC.

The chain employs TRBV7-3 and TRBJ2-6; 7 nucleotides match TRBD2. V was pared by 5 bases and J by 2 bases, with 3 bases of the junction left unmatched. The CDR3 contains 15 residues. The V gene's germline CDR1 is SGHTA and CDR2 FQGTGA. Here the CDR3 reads CASSLTSAGANVLTF. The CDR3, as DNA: TGTGCCAGCAGCCTCACTAGCGCTGGGGCCAACGTCCTGACTTTC.

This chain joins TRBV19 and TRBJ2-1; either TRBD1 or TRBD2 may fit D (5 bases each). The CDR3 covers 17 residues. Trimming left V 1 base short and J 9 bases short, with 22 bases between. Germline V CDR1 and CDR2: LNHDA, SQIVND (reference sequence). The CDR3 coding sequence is TGTGCCAGTAGTATAGCTTCCCGACCGATTCGGGGCGGTGAGCAGTTCTTC. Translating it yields CASSIASRPIRGGEQFF. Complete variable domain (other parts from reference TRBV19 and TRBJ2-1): DGGITQSPKYLFRKEGQNVTLSCEQNLNHDAMYWYRQDPGQGLRLIYYSQIVNDFQKGDIAEGYSVSREKKESFPLTVTSAQKNPTAFYLCASSIASRPIRGGEQFFGPGTRLTVL.